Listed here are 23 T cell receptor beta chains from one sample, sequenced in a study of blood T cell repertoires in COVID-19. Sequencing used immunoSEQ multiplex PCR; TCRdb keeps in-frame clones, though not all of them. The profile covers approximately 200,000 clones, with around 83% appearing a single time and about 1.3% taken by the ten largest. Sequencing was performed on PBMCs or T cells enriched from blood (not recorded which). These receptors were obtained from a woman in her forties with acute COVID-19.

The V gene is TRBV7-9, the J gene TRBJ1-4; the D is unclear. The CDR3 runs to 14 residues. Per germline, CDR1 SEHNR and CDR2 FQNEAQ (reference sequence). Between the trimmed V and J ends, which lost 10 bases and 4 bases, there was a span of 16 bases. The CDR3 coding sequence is TGTGCCATTCCCCAGGTATCCTTTAATGAAAAACTGTTTTTT. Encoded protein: CAIPQVSFNEKLFF.

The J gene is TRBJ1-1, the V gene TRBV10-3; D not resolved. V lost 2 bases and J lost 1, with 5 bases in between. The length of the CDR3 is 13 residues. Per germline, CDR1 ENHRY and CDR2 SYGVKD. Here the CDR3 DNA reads TGTGCCATCAGTGAGGCGGGGAACACTGAAGCTTTCTTT. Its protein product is CAISEAGNTEAFF.

The CDR3 sequence is CASSLGSNRGETQYF. In DNA, the CDR3 is TGTGCCAGCAGCTTAGGGTCCAATAGGGGGGAGACCCAGTACTTC. The rearrangement joins TRBV7-2 to TRBJ2-5; D perhaps matches TRBD1 (6 bases). V lost 1 base to trimming and J lost 5 bases, with 14 bases between them. The CDR3 sequence is 15 residues long. Per germline, CDR1 SGHTA and CDR2 FQGNSA.

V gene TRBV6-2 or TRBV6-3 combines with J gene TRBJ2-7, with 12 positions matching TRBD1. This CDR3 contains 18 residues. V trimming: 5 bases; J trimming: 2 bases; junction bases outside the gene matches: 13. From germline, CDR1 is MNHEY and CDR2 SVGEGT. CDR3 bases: TGTGCCAGCAGTCTCCGGGACAGGGGGCTTCTACCGACCTACGAGCAGTACTTC. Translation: CASSLRDRGLLPTYEQYF.

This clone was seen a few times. CDR3 bases: TGTGCCACCAGCAGAGGGATGGCGATGGGGGGTCAAGAGACCCAGTACTTC. This gives the protein CATSRGMAMGGQETQYF. V usage is TRBV15 and J usage is TRBJ2-5; D possibly corresponds to TRBD2 (6 bases). The V gene lost 1 base and the J gene lost 2 bases, with 17 bases spanning the gap. The CDR3 is 17 residues long. Germline V gene data show CDR1 as LNHNV and CDR2 as YYDKDF (reference sequence).

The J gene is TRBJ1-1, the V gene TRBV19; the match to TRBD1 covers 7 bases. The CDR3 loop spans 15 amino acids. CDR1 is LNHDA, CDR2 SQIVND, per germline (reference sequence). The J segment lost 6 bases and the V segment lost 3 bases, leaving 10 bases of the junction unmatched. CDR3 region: CASSIPSTGKAEAFF. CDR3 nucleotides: TGTGCCAGTAGTATCCCATCGACAGGGAAGGCTGAAGCTTTCTTT.

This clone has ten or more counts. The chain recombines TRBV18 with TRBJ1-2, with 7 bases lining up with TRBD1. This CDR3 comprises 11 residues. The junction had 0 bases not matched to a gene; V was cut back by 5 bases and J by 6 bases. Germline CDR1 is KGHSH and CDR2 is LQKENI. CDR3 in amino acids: CASSTGDGYTF. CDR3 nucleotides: TGTGCCAGCTCAACAGGGGATGGCTACACCTTC.

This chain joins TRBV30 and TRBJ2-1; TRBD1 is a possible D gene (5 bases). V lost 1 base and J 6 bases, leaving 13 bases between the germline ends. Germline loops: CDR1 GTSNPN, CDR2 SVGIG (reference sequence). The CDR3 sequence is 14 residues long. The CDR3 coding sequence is TGTGCCTGGAGTGGTAAAAAGGGGTTCAATGAGCAGTTCTTC. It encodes CAWSGKKGFNEQFF.

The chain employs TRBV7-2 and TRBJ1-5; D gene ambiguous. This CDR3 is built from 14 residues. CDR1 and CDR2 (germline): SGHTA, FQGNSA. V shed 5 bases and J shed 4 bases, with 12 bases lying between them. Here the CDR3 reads CASSITTGNQPQHF. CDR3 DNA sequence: TGTGCCAGCAGCATAACTACCGGAAATCAGCCCCAGCATTTT.

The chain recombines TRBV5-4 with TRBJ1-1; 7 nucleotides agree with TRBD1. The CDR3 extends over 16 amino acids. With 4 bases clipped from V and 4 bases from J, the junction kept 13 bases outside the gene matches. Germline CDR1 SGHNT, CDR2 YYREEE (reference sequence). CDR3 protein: CASSLGGVEGATEAFF. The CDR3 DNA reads TGTGCCAGCAGCCTGGGCGGGGTGGAGGGGGCCACTGAAGCTTTCTTT.

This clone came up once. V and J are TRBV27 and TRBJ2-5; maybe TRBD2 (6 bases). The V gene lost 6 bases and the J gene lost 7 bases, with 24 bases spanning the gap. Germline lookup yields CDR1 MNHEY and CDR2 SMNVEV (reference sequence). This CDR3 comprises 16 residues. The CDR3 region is CASSPLSGITRGTQYF. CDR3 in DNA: TGTGCCAGCAGCCCCCTTAGCGGAATAACTAGGGGGACCCAGTACTTC.

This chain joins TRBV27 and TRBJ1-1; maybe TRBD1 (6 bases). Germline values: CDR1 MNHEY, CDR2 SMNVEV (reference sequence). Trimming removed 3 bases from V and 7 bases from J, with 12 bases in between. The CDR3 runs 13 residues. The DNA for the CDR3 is TGTGCCAGCAGTTTTGGACAGACCCTTGAAGCTTTCTTT. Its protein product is CASSFGQTLEAFF.

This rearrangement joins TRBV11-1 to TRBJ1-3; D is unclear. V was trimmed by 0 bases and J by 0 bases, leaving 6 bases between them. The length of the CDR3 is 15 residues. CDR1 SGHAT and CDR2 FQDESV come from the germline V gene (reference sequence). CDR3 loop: CASSLAPDSGNTIYF. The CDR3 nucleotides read TGTGCCAGCAGCTTAGCTCCAGACTCTGGAAACACCATATATTTT.

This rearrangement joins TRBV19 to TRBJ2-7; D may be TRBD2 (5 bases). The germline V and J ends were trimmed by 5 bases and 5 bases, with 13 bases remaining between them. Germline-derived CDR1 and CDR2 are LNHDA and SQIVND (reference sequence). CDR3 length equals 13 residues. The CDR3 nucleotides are TGTGCCAGTAGTTCTCCCCCCGGGAACGAGCAGTACTTC. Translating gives CASSSPPGNEQYF.

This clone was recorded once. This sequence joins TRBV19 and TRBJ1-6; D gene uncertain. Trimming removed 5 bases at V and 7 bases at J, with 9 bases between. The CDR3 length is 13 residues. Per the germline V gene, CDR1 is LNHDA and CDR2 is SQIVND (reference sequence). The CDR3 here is CASSWRQNSPLHF. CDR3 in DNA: TGTGCCAGTAGTTGGCGGCAAAATTCACCCCTCCACTTT.

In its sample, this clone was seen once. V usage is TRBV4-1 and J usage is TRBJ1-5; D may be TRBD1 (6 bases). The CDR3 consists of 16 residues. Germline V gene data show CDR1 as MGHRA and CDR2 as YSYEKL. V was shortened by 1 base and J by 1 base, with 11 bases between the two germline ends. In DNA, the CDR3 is TGCGCCAGCAGCCAAGGGATTGGACAGAGCAATCAGCCCCAGCATTTT. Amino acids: CASSQGIGQSNQPQHF.

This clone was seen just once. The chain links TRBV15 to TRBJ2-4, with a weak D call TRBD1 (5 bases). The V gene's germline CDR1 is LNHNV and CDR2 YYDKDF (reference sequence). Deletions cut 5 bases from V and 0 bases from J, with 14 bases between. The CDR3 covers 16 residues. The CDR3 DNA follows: TGTGCCACCAGCTCTACCCCCCAGGGAGCCAAAAACATTCAGTACTTC. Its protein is CATSSTPQGAKNIQYF.

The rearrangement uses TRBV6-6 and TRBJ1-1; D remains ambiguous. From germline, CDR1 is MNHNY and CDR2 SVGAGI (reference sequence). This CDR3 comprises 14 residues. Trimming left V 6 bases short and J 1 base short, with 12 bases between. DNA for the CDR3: TGTGCCAGCAGCTCCAGGCCCTCGAACACTGAAGCTTTCTTT. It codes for CASSSRPSNTEAFF.

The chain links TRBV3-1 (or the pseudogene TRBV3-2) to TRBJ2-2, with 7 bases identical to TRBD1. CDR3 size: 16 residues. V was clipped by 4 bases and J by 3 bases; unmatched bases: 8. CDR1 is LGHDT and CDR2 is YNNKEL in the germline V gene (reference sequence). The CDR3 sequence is CASSPRQGEDTGELFF. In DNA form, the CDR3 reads TGTGCCAGCAGCCCTCGACAGGGAGAGGACACCGGGGAGCTGTTTTTT.

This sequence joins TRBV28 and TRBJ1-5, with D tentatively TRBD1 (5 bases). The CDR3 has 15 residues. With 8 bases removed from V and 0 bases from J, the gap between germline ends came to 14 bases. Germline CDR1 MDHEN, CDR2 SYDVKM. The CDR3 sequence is CASLLGGGSNQPQHF. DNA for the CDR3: TGTGCCAGCCTCCTGGGGGGTGGTAGCAATCAGCCCCAGCATTTT.

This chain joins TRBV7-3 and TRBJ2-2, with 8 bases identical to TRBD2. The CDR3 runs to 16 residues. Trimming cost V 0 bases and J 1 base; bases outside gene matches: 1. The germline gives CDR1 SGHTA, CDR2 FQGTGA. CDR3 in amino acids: CASSLTSGGNTGELFF. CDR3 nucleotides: TGTGCCAGCAGCTTAACAAGCGGGGGGAACACCGGGGAGCTGTTTTTT.

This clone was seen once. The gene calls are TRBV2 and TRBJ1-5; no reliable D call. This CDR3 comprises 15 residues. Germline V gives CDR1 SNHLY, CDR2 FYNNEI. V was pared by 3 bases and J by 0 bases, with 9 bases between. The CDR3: CASSERQLSNQPQHF. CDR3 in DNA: TGTGCCAGCAGTGAGCGGCAGCTTAGCAATCAGCCCCAGCATTTT.

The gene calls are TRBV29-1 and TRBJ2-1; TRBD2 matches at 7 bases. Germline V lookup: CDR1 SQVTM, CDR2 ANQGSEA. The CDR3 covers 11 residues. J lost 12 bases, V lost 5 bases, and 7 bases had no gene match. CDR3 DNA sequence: TGCAGCGTTTACCCTAGCGGCGGGCAGTTCTTC. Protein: CSVYPSGGQFF.